The TCR beta chain under discussion was sequenced for a study of cytomegalovirus exposure and HLA in healthy donors. Whole-study context: Of a few hundred genotyped donors, approximately 80% clustered with self-reported Caucasian donors.

Worth noting for this clone: Its antigen is undetermined.

With 60 Vbeta and 13 Jbeta primers, the PCR was carried out. The method was immunoSEQ multiplex PCR; TCRdb's version includes in-frame clones alone and lacks a portion of them. The sample yields tens of thousands of clones, 79% seen once. Sampled while nominally healthy, donors likely had unrecorded immune exposures. Whole-study results and caveats: Cytomegalovirus status, reportedly, was diagnosed with high specificity and sensitivity by the classifier.

The sample was PBMCs. This TCR was sampled from a man aged 25 to 40 in good health and CMV-seronegative.

CDR3 coding DNA: TGTGCCAGTAGTCCCACGAGAGCATCAAATAATTCACCCCTCCACTTT. As protein: CASSPTRASNNSPLHF. The chain combines TRBV19 with TRBJ1-6; D is ambiguous. The length of the CDR3 is 16 residues. With 5 bases removed from V and 5 bases from J, the gap between germline ends came to 16 bases. Germline CDR1 reads LNHDA; CDR2 reads SQIVND (reference sequence).